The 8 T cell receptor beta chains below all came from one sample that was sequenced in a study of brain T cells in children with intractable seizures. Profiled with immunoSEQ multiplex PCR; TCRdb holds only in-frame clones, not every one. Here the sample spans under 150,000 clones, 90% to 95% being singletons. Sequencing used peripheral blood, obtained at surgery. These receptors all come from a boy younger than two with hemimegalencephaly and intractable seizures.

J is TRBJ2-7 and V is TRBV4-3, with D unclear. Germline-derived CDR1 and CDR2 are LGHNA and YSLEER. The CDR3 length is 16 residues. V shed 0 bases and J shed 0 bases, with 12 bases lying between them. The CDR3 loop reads CASSQDYSLYSYEQYF. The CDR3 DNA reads TGCGCCAGCAGCCAAGATTACAGCCTATACTCCTACGAGCAGTACTTC.

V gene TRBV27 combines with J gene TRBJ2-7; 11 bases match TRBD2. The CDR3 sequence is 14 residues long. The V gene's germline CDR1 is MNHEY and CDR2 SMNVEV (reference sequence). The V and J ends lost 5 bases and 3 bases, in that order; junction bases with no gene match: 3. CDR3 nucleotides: TGTGCCAGCAGTGCCGGGACTAGCGGCTACGAGCAGTACTTC. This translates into CASSAGTSGYEQYF.

The CDR3 is CASSQDMGVGGELFF. The CDR3 bases are TGTGCCAGCAGCCAAGATATGGGGGTTGGCGGGGAGCTGTTTTTT. The chain employs TRBV3-1 (or the pseudogene TRBV3-2) and TRBJ2-2; D could derive from TRBD1 or TRBD2 (5 bases each). Germline lookup yields CDR1 LGHDT and CDR2 YNNKEL (reference sequence). This CDR3 contains 15 residues. Trimming stripped 0 bases from V and 7 bases from J, with 12 bases between.

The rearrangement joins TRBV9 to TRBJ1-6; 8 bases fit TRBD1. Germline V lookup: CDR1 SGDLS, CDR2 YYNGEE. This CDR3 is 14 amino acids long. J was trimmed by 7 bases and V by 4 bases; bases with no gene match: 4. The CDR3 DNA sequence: TGTGCCAGCAGCCCAACAGGGGGGAATTCACCCCTCCACTTT. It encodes CASSPTGGNSPLHF.

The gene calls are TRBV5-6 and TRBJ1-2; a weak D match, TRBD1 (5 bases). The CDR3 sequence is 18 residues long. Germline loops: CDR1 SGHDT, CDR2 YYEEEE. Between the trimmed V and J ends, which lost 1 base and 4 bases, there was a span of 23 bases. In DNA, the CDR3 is TGTGCCAGCAGCTTGAGAGTGTTGGGGGGAGCCGCTATCTATGGCTACACCTTC. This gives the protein CASSLRVLGGAAIYGYTF.

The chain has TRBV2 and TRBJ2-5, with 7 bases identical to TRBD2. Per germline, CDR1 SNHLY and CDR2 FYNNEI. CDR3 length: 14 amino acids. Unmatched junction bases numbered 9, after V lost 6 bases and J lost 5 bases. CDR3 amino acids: CASRTLLAVETQYF. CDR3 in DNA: TGTGCCAGCAGGACCCTGCTAGCGGTGGAGACCCAGTACTTC.

The CDR3 DNA reads TGTGCCAGCAGTTTGTGGGCGGAAGAGACCCAGTACTTC. Translated, it gives CASSLWAEETQYF. The chain is built from TRBV27 and TRBJ2-5; no clear D gene. Trimming pared 3 bases from V and 3 bases from J, leaving 8 bases between. There are 13 residues in the CDR3. Germline-derived CDR1 and CDR2 are MNHEY and SMNVEV (reference sequence).

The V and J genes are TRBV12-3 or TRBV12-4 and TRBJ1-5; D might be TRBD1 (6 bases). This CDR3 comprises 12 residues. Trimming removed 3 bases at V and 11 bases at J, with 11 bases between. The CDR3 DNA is TGTGCCAGCAGTTTTCGGGGACAAGCCCAGCATTTT. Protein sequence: CASSFRGQAQHF.